The T cell receptor (beta chain) under discussion was sequenced for a study of T cell clones after liver transplantation. As for the study in general: Samples came from ITN030ST, which attempted immunosuppression withdrawal within 2 years of liver transplantation.

The CDR3 runs 12 residues. Trimming took 8 bases from V and 1 from J, leaving 11 bases between them. Germline V lookup: CDR1 GTSNPN, CDR2 SVGIG (reference sequence). Produced via immunoSEQ multiplex PCR; TCRdb's table is partial and in-frame only. The sample records approximately 100,000 clones, approximately 85% being singletons. V usage is TRBV30 and J usage is TRBJ1-1; tentatively, D is TRBD1 (5 bases). The source was CD4+ T cells from blood, collected before liver transplant. The source of this sequence is a human donor who received a liver transplant. DNA for the CDR3: TGTGCCCGGGTGCAGGGGAACACTGAAGCTTTCTTT. Translated, it gives CARVQGNTEAFF.